This T cell receptor beta chain was sequenced in a study of follicular helper T cells after annual influenza vaccination. Study details: For some subjects, blood spans the 2013-2014, 2014-2015 and 2015-2016 annual vaccinations. Whole-study findings and limits: ICOS+CD38+ cTfh clonality tracked population frequency, and its change tracked circulating plasmablast change.

With 2 bases removed from V and 3 bases from J, the gap between germline ends came to 13 bases. Germline-derived CDR1 and CDR2 are LNHDA and SQIVND (reference sequence). The CDR3 sequence is 15 residues long. Time point of the sample: 2015-2016 season, 7 days after influenza vaccination. Donors were community-dwelling with no influenza vaccine in the prior 6 months. Blood volume per time point ranged from about 35 to 100 mL. The table came from immunoSEQ multiplex PCR; TCRdb's copy has only in-frame clones and leaves some out. The table records several thousand clones, roughly 84% of them present only once. The table lists this clone with a count of one. Its matching antigen is unknown.

Sequencing was performed on CXCR5+ CD38- circulating T follicular helper cells from blood, taken 7 days after influenza vaccination. The subset is: circulating Tfh, non-naive CD4+CXCR5+PD-1+ (ICOS+CD38+ or ICOS-CD38-). The clonotype comes from an adult who received the influenza vaccine. The chain is built from TRBV19 and TRBJ1-2, with D unclear. Written as DNA, the CDR3 is TGTGCCAGTAGTATAAGTAGGCAGGCTTACTATGGCTACACCTTC. This translates into CASSISRQAYYGYTF.